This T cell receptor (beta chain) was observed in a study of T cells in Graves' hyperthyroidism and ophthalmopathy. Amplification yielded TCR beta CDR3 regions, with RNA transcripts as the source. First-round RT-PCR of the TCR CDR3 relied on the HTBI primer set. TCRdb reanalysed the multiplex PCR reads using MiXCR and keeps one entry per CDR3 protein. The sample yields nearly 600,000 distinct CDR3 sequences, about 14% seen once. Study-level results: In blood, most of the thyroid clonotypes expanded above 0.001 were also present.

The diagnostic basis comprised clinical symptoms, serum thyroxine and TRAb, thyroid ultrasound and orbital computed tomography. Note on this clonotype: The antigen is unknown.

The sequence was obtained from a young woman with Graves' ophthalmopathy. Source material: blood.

CDR3 in amino acids: CASSQDSMGVNEQFF. CDR3 DNA sequence: TGCGCCAGCAGCCAAGATAGTATGGGGGTCAATGAGCAGTTCTTC. The J gene is TRBJ2-1, the V gene TRBV4-1, with D perhaps given as TRBD1 or TRBD2 (5 bases each). The CDR3 is 15 residues long. Trimming pared 0 bases from V and 6 bases from J, leaving 12 bases between. Germline V lookup: CDR1 MGHRA, CDR2 YSYEKL.